These T cell receptor beta chains were read from a single sample in a study of CD8 T cells in Susac syndrome. TCRdb re-called the immunoSEQ multiplex PCR reads through MiXCR, storing one row per CDR3 protein. The sample lists more than 70,000 distinct CDR3 sequences; about 93% were seen once. The sequenced sample was CD8+ T cells from PBMCs. These TCRs come from a human donor in good health. The conserved cysteine and the conserved F or W are not part of the CDR3 here. The D gene is left open where the match is weak.

v_call	j_call	d_call	cdr3_aa
TRBV9	TRBJ2-3	NA	ASSVWDLGSYTDTQY
TRBV9	TRBJ2-1	TRBD1	ASSGTGAYNEQF
TRBV20-1	TRBJ2-2	NA	SARVPGNTGELF
TRBV25-1	TRBJ2-2	NA	ASSGPGTGELF
TRBV7-3	TRBJ2-3	TRBD2	ASSQTGGALSDTQY
TRBV6-6	TRBJ1-2	TRBD1	ASSTGTGGGYGYT
TRBV12-3/TRBV12-4	TRBJ1-3	TRBD1	ASGQGLDTIY
TRBV3-1	TRBJ1-3	NA	ASSQPKFQGMGNTIY
TRBV25-1	TRBJ2-3	NA	ASSEYSGDTQY
TRBV4-1	TRBJ1-5	NA	ASSQSRWGPNQPQH
TRBV27	TRBJ2-1	NA	ASSSSVSYNEQF
TRBV4-2	TRBJ2-3	NA	ASSQGAPTDTQY
TRBV9	TRBJ2-7	NA	ASSVGSGGAYEQY
TRBV7-8	TRBJ1-1	NA	ASSLDTEAF
TRBV27	TRBJ2-5	TRBD1	ASKGQDQETQY
TRBV5-6	TRBJ2-3	NA	ASSLPLDLNTQY
TRBV20-1	TRBJ2-7	TRBD1	SAAGTGDLRSYEQY
TRBV28	TRBJ1-6	TRBD1	ASSLGTAYSPLH
TRBV27	TRBJ1-5	NA	ASSQGRTQPQH
TRBV3-1	TRBJ2-5	TRBD2	ASSLVAGGVPQETQY
TRBV9	TRBJ2-3	NA	ASSVVEGVKDTQY
TRBV3-1	TRBJ1-1	NA	ASSREAGRGDTEAF
TRBV23-1	TRBJ2-6	NA	ASSQWPAPFTGANVLT
TRBV6-5	TRBJ2-1	TRBD2	ASREAGPYNEQF
TRBV20-1	TRBJ2-7	NA	SASGDFSYEQY
TRBV30	TRBJ1-1	NA	AWSDGVNTEAF
TRBV29-1	TRBJ2-7	TRBD1	SVDGTGGIGSYEQY
TRBV12-3/TRBV12-4	TRBJ2-5	NA	ASSLFGFQETQY
TRBV6-2/TRBV6-3	TRBJ1-5	TRBD1	ASSRDDRVQPQH
TRBV13	TRBJ2-7	NA	ASSSGQRYEQY
TRBV24-1	TRBJ1-5	NA	ATSESSNQPQH
TRBV6-1	TRBJ2-1	TRBD2	ASSEGTSGYNEQF
TRBV24-1	TRBJ1-5	NA	ASDRGDQPQH
TRBV29-1	TRBJ1-1	NA	SVVTPTEAF
TRBV2	TRBJ2-5	NA	ASSEDGVWETQY
TRBV11-2	TRBJ2-7	NA	ASRKAGDTYEQY
TRBV27	TRBJ2-7	NA	ASSPVGTYEQY
TRBV6-5	TRBJ2-5	NA	ASSYSVLVGAQY
TRBV29-1	TRBJ2-5	TRBD1	SDQGQEETQY
TRBV3-1	TRBJ2-7	NA	ASSSGGGNYEQY
TRBV20-1	TRBJ1-2	NA	SASLSRFYGYT
TRBV4-1	TRBJ1-3	NA	ASSQAGPSGNTIY
TRBV5-4	TRBJ2-7	TRBD1	ASSWTGDEQY
TRBV29-1	TRBJ2-2	NA	SVEKGTGELF
TRBV29-1	TRBJ2-5	TRBD1	SVVPQGAEETQY
TRBV5-6	TRBJ1-2	NA	ASSLGDPRYT
TRBV12-3/TRBV12-4	TRBJ1-2	NA	ASSFGVYGYGYT
TRBV5-6	TRBJ2-5	NA	ASSFRGSPETQY
TRBV2	TRBJ1-2	TRBD1	ASRPARDRANYGYT
TRBV20-1	TRBJ1-3	NA	SAGGAIY
TRBV13	TRBJ1-6	TRBD1	ASSVGQGYSPLH
TRBV20-1	TRBJ1-2	NA	SASWSSIGDGYT
TRBV14	TRBJ2-5	NA	ASSQEGETQY
TRBV5-4	TRBJ2-2	NA	ASSRLPAGELF
TRBV29-1	TRBJ1-5	TRBD1	SVEGQGAQH
TRBV6-5	TRBJ2-1	TRBD2	ASSLGTSTYNEQF
TRBV6-4	TRBJ2-1	NA	ASSLKGGSSYNEQF
TRBV29-1	TRBJ2-1	NA	SVDQYNEQF
TRBV11-2	TRBJ2-7	NA	ASSLGDEQY
TRBV15	TRBJ2-5	NA	ATTTQGTGQETQY